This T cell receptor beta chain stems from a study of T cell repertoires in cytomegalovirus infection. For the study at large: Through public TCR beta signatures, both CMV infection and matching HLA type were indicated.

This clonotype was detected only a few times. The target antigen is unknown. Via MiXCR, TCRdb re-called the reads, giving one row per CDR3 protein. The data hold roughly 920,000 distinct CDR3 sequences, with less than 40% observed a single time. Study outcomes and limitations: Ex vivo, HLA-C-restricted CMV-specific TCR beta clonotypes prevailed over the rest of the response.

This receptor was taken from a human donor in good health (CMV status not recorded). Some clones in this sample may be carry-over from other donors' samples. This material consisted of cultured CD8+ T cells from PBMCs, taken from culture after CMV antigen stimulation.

CDR3 nucleotides: TGTGCCAGCAGCCCCAGGGACTCCTCGGGGGAGCAGTACTTC. This sequence encodes CASSPRDSSGEQYF. V is TRBV7-9 and J is TRBJ2-7; TRBD2 might be the D (6 bases). The CDR3 runs 14 residues. Germline V gene data show CDR1 as SEHNR and CDR2 as FQNEAQ (reference sequence). The V end lost 5 bases, the J end lost 7 bases, and 18 bases lay between the germline ends.